Listed here are 19 T cell receptor beta chains from one sample, sequenced in a study of shared clonotypes between healthy human individuals. Profiling relied on immunoSEQ multiplex PCR, and the TCRdb table lists in-frame clones only, not all of them. The sample shows approximately 2.5 million clones, under 95% of them seen only once. Sequencing input: naive CD4+ T cells from PBMCs. Sample subset: CD45RA+ positively selected. The source is a young man in good health. Some clones in this sample may be carry-over from other donors' samples.

The chain is built from TRBV27 and TRBJ2-7; TRBD1 matches at 9 bases. The junction had 8 bases not matched to a gene; V was cut back by 6 bases and J by 2 bases. Germline values: CDR1 MNHEY, CDR2 SMNVEV (reference sequence). The CDR3 length is 15 residues. Here the CDR3 DNA reads TGTGCCAGCAGGGGGCCACAGGGGGCCCCCTACGAGCAGTACTTC. Translation: CASRGPQGAPYEQYF.

The V gene is TRBV18, the J gene TRBJ2-1; the match to TRBD2 covers 8 bases. The germline gives CDR1 KGHSH, CDR2 LQKENI. This CDR3 comprises 18 residues. Trimming removed 2 bases from V and 5 bases from J; junction bases left unmatched: 14. CDR3 sequence reads: CASSPVNIRTSWDNEQFF. The CDR3 DNA reads TGTGCCAGCTCACCAGTGAATATTCGGACTAGCTGGGACAATGAGCAGTTCTTC. The full variable domain, in which reference TRBV18 and TRBJ2-1 provide the parts outside the CDR3, is NAGVMQNPRHLVRRRGQEARLRCSPMKGHSHVYWYRQLPEEGLKFMVYLQKENIIDESGMPKERFSAEFPKEGPSILRIQQVVRGDSAAYFCASSPVNIRTSWDNEQFFGPGTRLTVL.

The genes are TRBV2 and TRBJ1-2; 9 nucleotides agree with TRBD1. Trimming removed 7 bases from V and 5 bases from J; junction bases left unmatched: 8. This CDR3 is built from 14 residues. Germline loops: CDR1 SNHLY, CDR2 FYNNEI. The CDR3 DNA sequence: TGTGCCAGCAAAGGACAGGGGTCACTGTATGGCTACACCTTC. It yields the protein CASKGQGSLYGYTF.

CDR3 protein: CASSLTGTASYEQYF. The CDR3 nucleotides read TGCGCCAGCAGCCTAACCGGGACAGCCTCCTACGAGCAGTACTTC. The V and J genes are TRBV4-1 and TRBJ2-7; 7 bases agree with TRBD1. Germline lookup yields CDR1 MGHRA and CDR2 YSYEKL. The V and J ends lost 4 bases and 0 bases, in that order; junction bases with no gene match: 6. This CDR3 is built from 15 residues.

This clone showed up just once. The gene calls are TRBV20-1 and TRBJ2-5; D is ambiguous. This CDR3 comprises 11 residues. Trimming shortened V by 5 bases and J by 5 bases, and 9 bases separated the two germline ends. Germline-derived CDR1 and CDR2 are DFQATT and SNEGSKA (reference sequence). Here the CDR3 DNA reads TGCAGTGCTGGACCGGCGGAGACCCAGTACTTC. Translated, it gives CSAGPAETQYF.

V usage is TRBV9 and J usage is TRBJ1-5; 7 bases fit TRBD1. V shed 3 bases, J shed 2 bases, and the junction held 5 bases outside the gene matches. The CDR3 sequence is 15 residues long. Germline V gene data show CDR1 as SGDLS and CDR2 as YYNGEE. For the CDR3, the DNA is TGTGCCAGCAGCGCCGACAGGGAGGGCAATCAGCCCCAGCATTTT. This gives the protein CASSADREGNQPQHF.

About this clone: Other DNA variants within this sample encode the same CDR3. The rearrangement uses TRBV11-3 and TRBJ2-1, with D unresolved. From germline, CDR1 is SGHNT and CDR2 YENEEA. Trimming stripped 2 bases from V and 0 bases from J, with 8 bases between. The CDR3 is 15 residues long. CDR3 coding DNA: TGTGCCAGCAGCTTATCTCCTAGCTCCTACAATGAGCAGTTCTTC. Translating it yields CASSLSPSSYNEQFF.

The chain uses TRBV5-1 and TRBJ1-5, with a weak D call TRBD1 (6 bases). Germline V lookup: CDR1 SGHRS, CDR2 YFSETQ. This CDR3 spans 14 amino acids. V was cut by 2 bases and J by 5 bases, with 11 bases left in between. The CDR3 sequence is CASSFRPGDQPQHF. CDR3 DNA: TGCGCCAGCAGCTTTCGGCCAGGGGATCAGCCCCAGCATTTT.

The chain links TRBV7-2 to TRBJ2-7; TRBD1 aligns across 9 bases. CDR1 is SGHTA, CDR2 FQGNSA, per germline. This CDR3 region has 15 residues. J lost 5 bases, V lost 6 bases, and 11 bases had no gene match. The CDR3 bases are TGTGCCAGCAGTCCTACAGGGGGCGTTATCGACGAGCAGTACTTC. Its translation is CASSPTGGVIDEQYF.

The chain carries TRBV2 and TRBJ2-3; 10 bases line up with TRBD2. V lost 6 bases and J lost 4; bases outside the gene matches: 4. Germline V gene data show CDR1 as SNHLY and CDR2 as FYNNEI. The CDR3 sequence is 14 residues long. CDR3 sequence reads: CASRSTSGPDTQYF. As DNA, the CDR3 is TGTGCCAGCAGATCGACTAGCGGGCCAGATACGCAGTATTTT.

The chain joins TRBV7-3 to TRBJ2-2; 7 bases line up with TRBD1. This CDR3 is built from 14 residues. The J segment lost 6 bases and the V segment lost 2 bases, leaving 3 bases of the junction unmatched. From germline, CDR1 is SGHTA and CDR2 FQGTGA. DNA of the CDR3: TGTGCCAGCAGCTTAGACAGGGCGGCCGGGGAGCTGTTTTTT. Its protein product is CASSLDRAAGELFF.

V gene TRBV7-9 combines with J gene TRBJ1-5; 9 nucleotides match TRBD1. Germline CDR1 and CDR2: SEHNR and FQNEAQ (reference sequence). V was clipped by 1 base and J by 5 bases; unmatched bases: 3. The CDR3 totals 15 residues. CDR3 loop: CASSLGRTGDQPQHF. The CDR3 DNA sequence: TGTGCCAGCAGCTTAGGCAGGACAGGGGATCAGCCCCAGCATTTT.

The chain employs TRBV2 and TRBJ2-7, with D maybe TRBD2 (5 bases). Trimming left V 3 bases short and J 0 bases short, with 9 bases between. Germline CDR1 reads SNHLY; CDR2 reads FYNNEI. The CDR3 runs to 14 residues. CDR3 residues: CASSEERISYEQYF. The CDR3 DNA sequence: TGTGCCAGCAGTGAGGAGCGGATCTCCTACGAGCAGTACTTC.

The V gene is TRBV11-2, the J gene TRBJ1-6, with D possibly being TRBD1 (5 bases). V lost 6 bases and J 15 bases, leaving 33 bases between the germline ends. Germline CDR1 and CDR2: SGHAT and FQNNGV. This CDR3 spans 18 amino acids. The CDR3: CASRPIRPGRNTPSGLHF. CDR3 sequence (DNA): TGTGCCAGCAGACCAATACGACCGGGACGTAATACGCCATCGGGCCTCCACTTT.

V is TRBV5-4 and J is TRBJ1-4, with D unresolved. The length of the CDR3 is 15 residues. V shed 0 bases and J shed 5 bases, with 11 bases lying between them. Germline V gene lookup returns CDR1 SGHNT and CDR2 YYREEE (reference sequence). CDR3 amino acids: CASSLGGRMNEKLFF. CDR3 in DNA: TGTGCCAGCAGCTTGGGTGGACGGATGAATGAAAAACTGTTTTTT.

CDR3 sequence (DNA): TGTGCCAGCAGTAGGACAGGTACTCACGAGCAGTACTTC. This translates into CASSRTGTHEQYF. This rearrangement joins TRBV6-6 to TRBJ2-7; 7 bases are a match to TRBD1. Germline CDR1 is MNHNY and CDR2 is SVGAGI (reference sequence). This CDR3 contains 13 residues. Trimming at V came to 5 bases and at J to 5 bases, leaving 6 bases not matched to a gene.

V is TRBV4-2 and J is TRBJ2-1; D may be TRBD1 (7 bases). V lost 4 bases and J 7 bases, leaving 14 bases between the germline ends. In germline, CDR1 is LGHNA, CDR2 YNFKEQ. The CDR3 sequence is 14 residues long. The CDR3 loop reads CASSLRGLANEQFF. The CDR3 DNA is TGTGCCAGCAGCCTGAGGGGGCTAGCGAATGAGCAGTTCTTC.

The rearrangement uses TRBV2 and TRBJ1-5; a possible D gene is TRBD1 (5 bases). The V and J ends lost 1 base and 2 bases respectively, with 6 bases between them. The CDR3 sequence is 14 residues long. CDR1 SNHLY and CDR2 FYNNEI come from the germline V gene. The CDR3, as DNA: TGTGCCAGCAGTGAAGTGACAGGCAATCAGCCCCAGCATTTT. Encoded protein: CASSEVTGNQPQHF.

The J gene is TRBJ2-5, the V gene TRBV2, with D perhaps matching TRBD2 (5 bases). Per the germline V gene, CDR1 is SNHLY and CDR2 is FYNNEI. V was pared by 6 bases and J by 2 bases, with 10 bases between. The CDR3 has 13 residues. This CDR3 is CASRPDYQETQYF. CDR3 DNA: TGTGCCAGCAGACCAGACTATCAAGAGACCCAGTACTTC. The whole variable domain, remainder taken from reference TRBV2 and TRBJ2-5, is EPEVTQTPSHQVTQMGQEVILRCVPISNHLYFYWYRQILGQKVEFLVSFYNNEISEKSEIFDDQFSVERPDGSNFTLKIRSTKLEDSAMYFCASRPDYQETQYFGPGTRLLVL.